This record covers a single T cell receptor beta chain. Time point denoted: newly diagnosed GD, antithyroid drugs for less than 3 months. PBMCs were the source of the RNA used for TCR sequencing. This record belongs to a study of regulatory T cells in long-lasting Graves disease. CDR3 length: 13 residues. V lost 5 bases to trimming and J lost 4 bases, with 11 bases between them. CDR1 and CDR2 from the germline V gene are SNHLY and FYNNEI. CDR3-region Arm-PCR and iRepertoire HTBI primers produced the TCR beta libraries. TCRdb re-analysed the multiplex PCR reads in MiXCR, keeping a single row per CDR3 protein. The table includes 450,000 to 650,000 distinct CDR3 sequences, roughly 16% detected once. These records were also assigned to another study, of T cells in Graves' hyperthyroidism and ophthalmopathy. This second study notes: The authors deemed Graves' hyperthyroidism stable absent ophthalmopathy progression within 18 months. Initially, a first-round RT-PCR of the TCR CDR3 employed the HTBI primer set. The model anticipated ophthalmopathy a median about six months pre-onset.

The TCR sequence derives from a woman aged 35-65 years with Graves disease. The chain links TRBV2 to TRBJ2-5; D is perhaps TRBD2 (6 bases). The sample here was peripheral blood mononuclear cells (PBMCs), taken at new diagnosis, from a patient treated with antithyroid drugs. The CDR3 nucleotides are TGTGCCAGCAGTCGGGACTCATCAGAGACCCAGTACTTC. Amino acids: CASSRDSSETQYF.